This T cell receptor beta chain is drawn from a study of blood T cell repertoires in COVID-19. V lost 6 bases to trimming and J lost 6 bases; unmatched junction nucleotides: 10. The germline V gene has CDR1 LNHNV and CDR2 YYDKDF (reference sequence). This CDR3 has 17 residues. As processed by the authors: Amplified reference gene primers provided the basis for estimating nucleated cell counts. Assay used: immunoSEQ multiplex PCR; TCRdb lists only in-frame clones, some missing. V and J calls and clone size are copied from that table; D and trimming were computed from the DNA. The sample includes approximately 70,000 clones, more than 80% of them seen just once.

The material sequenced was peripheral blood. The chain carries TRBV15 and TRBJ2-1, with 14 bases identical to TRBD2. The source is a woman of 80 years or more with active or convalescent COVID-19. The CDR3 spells CATSPGLAGGSINEQFF. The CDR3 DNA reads TGTGCCACCAGTCCCGGACTAGCGGGGGGTAGTATCAATGAGCAGTTCTTC.